The TCR beta chain under discussion was sequenced for a study of cytomegalovirus exposure and HLA in healthy donors. CDR3 length: 15 residues. J gave up 2 bases and V 6 bases, and 8 bases lay outside the gene matches. The V gene's germline CDR1 is SNHLY and CDR2 FYNNEI. PCR primers comprised 60 Vbeta and 13 Jbeta primers. TCRdb's copy holds only in-frame clones and misses some; the assay was immunoSEQ multiplex PCR. The sample comprises about 190,000 clones, about four fifths of which are singletons, and 1.6% rests with the top ten. The source material was PBMCs. The TCR was taken from a woman between 45 and 60 years old in good health and CMV-seronegative. The rearrangement uses TRBV2 and TRBJ2-3, with 7 bases lining up with TRBD2. CDR3 region: CASSPTSVPTDTQYF. CDR3 nucleotides: TGTGCCAGCAGCCCCACTAGCGTGCCCACAGATACGCAGTATTTT. The full variable domain, completed using reference TRBV2 and TRBJ2-3, is EPEVTQTPSHQVTQMGQEVILRCVPISNHLYFYWYRQILGQKVEFLVSFYNNEISEKSEIFDDQFSVERPDGSNFTLKIRSTKLEDSAMYFCASSPTSVPTDTQYFGPGTRLTVL.